Included here is one T cell receptor beta chain sequence, with context. Its antigen remains unidentified. From germline, CDR1 is SGHNT and CDR2 YYREEE (reference sequence). V was pared by 3 bases and J by 2 bases, with 6 bases of the junction left unmatched. The CDR3 has 15 residues. Generated by immunoSEQ multiplex PCR, the TCRdb table keeps only in-frame clones and is missing some. The repertoire holds roughly 64,000 clones, with roughly 80% as singletons. These data come from a study of memory CD4+ T cells and cytomegalovirus serostatus. The sort gate was single viable CD3+CD4+CD8-CD45RO+ cells for memory CD4+ T cells. Findings of the study overall: Median bootstrapped AUC for CMV status was around 0.95 originally, 0.9 to 0.93 US-trained.

The clonotype originates from an adult in good health and CMV-seronegative. This rearrangement joins TRBV5-4 to TRBJ2-7; 9 bases map to TRBD2. The sequenced sample was memory CD4+ T cells from blood. DNA of the CDR3: TGTGCCAGCAGCTCCGGAGGCGGGGGGGCCTACGAGCAGTACTTC. This translates into CASSSGGGGAYEQYF.